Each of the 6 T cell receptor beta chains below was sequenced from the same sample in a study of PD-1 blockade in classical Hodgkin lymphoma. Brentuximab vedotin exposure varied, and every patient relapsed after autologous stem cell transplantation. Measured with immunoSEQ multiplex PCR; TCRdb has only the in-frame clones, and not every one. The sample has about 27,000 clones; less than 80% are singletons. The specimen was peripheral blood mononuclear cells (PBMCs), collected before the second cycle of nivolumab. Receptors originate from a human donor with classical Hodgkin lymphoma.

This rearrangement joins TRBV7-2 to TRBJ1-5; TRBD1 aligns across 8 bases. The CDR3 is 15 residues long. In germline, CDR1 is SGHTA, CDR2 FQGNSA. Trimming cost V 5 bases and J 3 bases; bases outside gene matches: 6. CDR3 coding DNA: TGTGCCAGCAGCCTCGTGGGACAGGCCAATCAGCCCCAGCATTTT. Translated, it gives CASSLVGQANQPQHF.

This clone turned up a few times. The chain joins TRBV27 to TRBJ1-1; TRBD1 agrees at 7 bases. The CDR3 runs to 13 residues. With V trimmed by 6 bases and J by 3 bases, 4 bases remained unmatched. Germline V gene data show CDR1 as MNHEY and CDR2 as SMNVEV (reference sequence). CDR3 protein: CASRSGGDTEAFF. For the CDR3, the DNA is TGTGCCAGCAGATCAGGGGGGGACACTGAAGCTTTCTTT.

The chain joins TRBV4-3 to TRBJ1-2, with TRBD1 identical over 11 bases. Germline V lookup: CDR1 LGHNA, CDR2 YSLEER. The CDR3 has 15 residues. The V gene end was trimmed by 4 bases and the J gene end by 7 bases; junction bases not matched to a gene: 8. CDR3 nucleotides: TGCGCCAGCAGCCGCTTTGGACAGGGGGCCTTTGGCTACACCTTC. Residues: CASSRFGQGAFGYTF.

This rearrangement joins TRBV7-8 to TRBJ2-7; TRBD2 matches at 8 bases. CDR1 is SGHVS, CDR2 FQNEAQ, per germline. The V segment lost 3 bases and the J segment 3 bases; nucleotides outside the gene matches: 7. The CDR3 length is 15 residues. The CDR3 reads CASSFQGSGVYEQYF. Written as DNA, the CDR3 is TGTGCCAGCAGCTTCCAGGGTAGCGGGGTCTACGAGCAGTACTTC.

In DNA form, the CDR3 reads TGTGCCAGCAGTGTACGCTCCTATAATTCACCCCTCCACTTT. Translation: CASSVRSYNSPLHF. The chain combines TRBV2 with TRBJ1-6, with unresolved D. Trimming took off 4 bases at V and 0 bases at J, with 4 bases between the two ends. The CDR3 runs to 14 residues. CDR1 SNHLY and CDR2 FYNNEI come from the germline V gene.

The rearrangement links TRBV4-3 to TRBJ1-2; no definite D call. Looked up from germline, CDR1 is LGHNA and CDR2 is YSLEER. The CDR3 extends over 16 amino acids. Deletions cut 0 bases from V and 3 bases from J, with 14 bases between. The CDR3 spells CASSQDGWPADYGYTF. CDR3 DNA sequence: TGCGCCAGCAGCCAAGATGGATGGCCGGCTGACTATGGCTACACCTTC.